This TCR beta chain was obtained from a study of blood T cell repertoires in COVID-19 (dated by TCRdb to 2020 to 2022). With respect to the entire study: Recovered participants in ImmuneRACE Cohort 3 were defined as having two consecutive negative NP/OP PCR tests, clearance from a healthcare professional, or resolution of symptoms. The collaborator samples originated in the United States, Italy and Spain and spanned the acute and convalescent phases of COVID-19. The prospective study material was composed of cDNA or gDNA derived from T cells, B-cell-depleted T cells, or PBMCs. The dataset comprised deeply sampled blood TCRbeta repertoires from subjects exposed to, actively infected with, or recovered from COVID-19. The repertoires were released in a freely available public database meant as a resource for research on the immune response to SARS-CoV-2. Samples were obtained from the ongoing ImmuneRACE study (first 160 participants) and from over a thousand subjects provided by 6 global collaborators. The sample metadata nearly always contained a de-identified subject ID, COVID-19 status, age in years and sex. HLA class I and class II types, where available, came from metadata supplied by the sample provider rather than from assay-based typing.

CDR1 and CDR2, per the germline V gene, are SGDLS and YYNGEE. V and J are trimmed by 1 base and 8 bases, and the gene matches miss 14 bases of the junction. The CDR3 has 16 amino acids, counting the end cysteine and phenylalanine. The entry retains the CDR3 DNA only, 48 bases that are in frame from base 1. TCRbeta CDR3 regions were amplified from genomic DNA by means of the immunoSEQ Assay, a bias-controlled multiplex PCR. As for how the authors treated the data: Within the assay, amplification of reference gene primers was used to estimate how many nucleated cells each sample contained. To quantify the absolute abundance of each unique TCRbeta CDR3 rearrangement, sequence reads were collapsed and filtered. For each sample, productive Simpson clonality was calculated by taking the square root of Simpson's diversity index across productive rearrangements. TCRdb took over this immuneACCESS table, retaining in-frame rearrangements with V and J assigned. Such tables are incomplete; in checked studies, under half of the missing clones stem from an unresolved V gene, and the remainder is unexplained. V and J calls and clone size come straight from that table; D and trimming were deduced from the DNA. The sample table lists some 330,000 clones, approximately 87% of them with a count of one. The ten biggest clones cover roughly 1.9% of the sample.

Overall results and qualifications from the work: How much clinical and demographic metadata was included differed by source and by participant, and the metadata was provided uncurated.

This clone was seen a few times. Its target antigen remains unknown. The sample holds no much larger clone one base away, and base qualities are not on file. Participants in the prospective study were enrolled through a virtual design, were aged about 18 to 90 years, and lived in fewer than 30 United States geographic areas. Cohort assignment in the prospective study relied on participant-reported clinical history from a screening survey and a study questionnaire. Each participant in the prospective study had whole blood, serum and a nasopharyngeal or oropharyngeal swab collected by mobile phlebotomists. Prospective study participants could optionally give additional blood draws and questionnaires over an approximately two-month period. Blood samples from the prospective study were shipped frozen or at room temperature prior to DNA extraction.

The V gene is TRBV9 and the J gene is TRBJ1-2, with 7 central nucleotides matching TRBD1. This TCR derives from a man between 35 and 55 years old in a cohort exposed to, infected with or recovered from COVID-19 (not recorded which). Material: PBMCs or T cells enriched from blood (not recorded which). In nucleotides, the sequence is TGTGCCAGCAGCGTAAAGACCGTTGACAGGGTCGGGGGCTACACCTTC. Its amino acids are CASSVKTVDRVGGYTF. Beyond the CDR3, the reference TRBV9 and TRBJ1-2 genes provide the residues; the full variable domain reads: DSGVTQTPKHLITATGQRVTLRCSPRSGDLSVYWYQQSLDQGLQFLIQYYNGEERAKGNILERFSAQQFPDLHSELNLSSLELGDSALYFCASSVKTVDRVGGYTFGSGTRLTVV.